One TCR beta chain is described in this entry. What antigen it recognizes has not been identified. Per-nucleotide qualities are absent, and no much larger clonotype sits a single base away. Stable Graves' hyperthyroidism was defined as the absence of progression to ophthalmopathy over 18 months of follow-up. Hyperthyroidism patients were aged 18 to 65 years and newly diagnosed, with disease duration of less than 2 months. Exclusion was applied to patients with uncontrolled infections, other autoimmune diseases, pregnancy or lactation. Diagnoses relied on clinical symptoms, serum thyroxine and TRAb, thyroid ultrasound and orbital computed tomography. PBMCs were isolated from more than 9 ml of fresh peripheral blood by Ficoll-Paque density gradient centrifugation. Total RNA was extracted with Trizol reagent, and quality was checked on an Agilent 2100 Bioanalyzer. The record originates from a study of T cells in Graves' hyperthyroidism and ophthalmopathy (dated by TCRdb to the late 2010s). The study in broad terms: Peripheral blood samples were taken at the time of initial diagnosis, prior to any treatment. TCR V-J signatures able to tell the groups apart were searched for in a discovery cohort of 90 to 100 patients, of whom 43 had Graves' ophthalmopathy and around 58 had stable Graves' hyperthyroidism. Prospective prediction of ophthalmopathy was tested in an independent validation cohort of 18 to 20 hyperthyroidism patients and around 16 patients who later progressed to ophthalmopathy. The roughly 91 discovery patients were randomly split 7:3 into training and test sets. Thyroid tissue and blood T-cell repertoires from several Graves' hyperthyroidism patients were also compared in the study. Following sampling, methimazole starting at 30 mg daily was given to hyperthyroidism patients, and high-dose intravenous methylprednisolone was given to ophthalmopathy patients. TCR Vbeta CDR3 sequencing of 130 to 150 peripheral blood samples (43 ophthalmopathy, roughly 72 hyperthyroidism and roughly 17 progressor patients) is reported in the paper.

V sheds 5 bases and J sheds 2 bases, leaving 9 bases between their ends. The CDR3 spans 14 residues, from the cysteine through the phenylalanine. Of all the DNA, just the CDR3 is kept, 42 bases in frame from base 1. CDR1 and CDR2 are drawn from the germline V gene: KGHDR, SFDVKD. Amplification of TCR beta CDR3 regions was carried out from RNA transcripts. A first-round RT-PCR of the TCR CDR3 used the HTBI primer set with the Qiagen OneStep RT-PCR kit. Libraries were constructed in a second round of multiplex PCR, after which size selection and purification were performed. The libraries were sequenced on an Illumina HiSeq2000 using paired-end 100 bp reads. Concerning the study's data processing: SOAPnuke was used to process the raw data, throwing out any read that contained adapters or uncalled bases, had a mean Phred below 15, or lacked an exact constant-primer or identifier match. COPE v1.2.5 was used to merge the high-quality paired reads, and each unique nucleotide sequence was defined as a clonotype. MiTCR v1.1 was used to align the clonotypes against IMGT TRBV, TRBD and TRBJ reference segments. Analysis was restricted to V-J combinations with a frequency above 0.0001, which covered over 98% of repertoires. The TCS score was defined as F50 (clonal expansion) divided by E x V (chaos), with BLOSUM62-based TCRdist calculated between CDR3 peptides within each V-J. Welch's t-statistics and random forest reduced 500 to 650 V-J features to 13, which were used in a naive Bayes classifier (R e1071). In-frame beta chains were kept once TCRdb had trimmed the public reads at Q25 with fastp and called clones with MiXCR. For every CDR3 protein sequence, its rows merge into one entry that carries the most common genes and DNA. These V and J calls originate from TCRdb's pipeline instead of the authors' own analysis. Present in this sample are some 550,000 distinct CDR3 sequences, less than 25% of which were seen just once. The ten largest account for 26% of the sample.

Points the paper makes about the study in general: In validation, progression to ophthalmopathy was predicted by the model with almost 71% sensitivity and 72% to 85% specificity, a median of 6.5 months before onset. No statistical method was used to fix the sample size in advance, and group allocation was not hidden from the investigators. A 13 V-J signature model separated ophthalmopathy from stable hyperthyroidism, with around 90% sensitivity and roughly 81% specificity in cross-validation and 80%/75% in testing. Most expanded thyroid clonotypes (frequency above 0.001) were also detected in blood, a finding suggesting that blood repertoires may reflect thyroid immune responses.

The sample consisted of blood. The sequence came from a man aged 18 to 30 with Graves' hyperthyroidism. The rearrangement joined TRBV24-1 to TRBJ1-5, with no D gene named confidently. CDR3 region: CATSAPDRNQPQHF. The DNA reads TGTGCCACCAGTGCGCCAGATCGCAATCAGCCCCAGCATTTT.